This T cell receptor beta chain was sequenced during a study of early T cells in non-severe SARS-CoV-2 infection (TCRdb year 2021). Concerning the study at large: TCR sequencing used bulk RNA from unsorted whole blood, so alpha and beta chains could not be paired.

Overall study results and their limits: VDJdb matching was skewed toward anti-spike CD8 responses, so virus-specific expansions were likely underestimated and private and CD4 specificities were missed.

In its sample, this clonotype was seen a few times. It has no known antigen specificity. Base qualities are not at hand, and no much larger clone is one base apart. The library was generated by 5' RACE. Reads for this sample came from a NextSeq 500. The TCR library protocol attached unique molecular identifiers to individual cDNA molecules to correct for sequencing error and PCR bias. Both TCR alpha and beta chains were sequenced, and tight co-correlation was observed between alpha and beta sequence abundances in each sample. On the authors' methods: Decombinator V4 was used to annotate the V gene, J gene and CDR3 of the TCR sequences. TCRs were defined as expanded if a significant change between any two time points was detected under a Poisson model with p below 0.0001. Abundances of TCRs were expressed as counts per million after normalisation to the total number of TCRs sequenced in each sample. MAIT TCRs were defined by TRAV1-2 paired with TRAJ12, TRAJ20 or TRAJ33, and iNKT TCRs by TRAV10 paired with TRAJ18. VDJdb, accessed 1 November 2021, was searched for CMV, EBV and SARS-CoV-2 annotated TCRs, with TCRs annotated for multiple antigens excluded. TCRdb reran the public reads through fastp at Q25 and MiXCR, keeping productive beta chains. Entries are consolidated by CDR3 protein sequence, retaining the most common genes and DNA. It is TCRdb's table, rather than the study itself, that gives the V and J calls and clone size. Here the sample has about 71,000 distinct CDR3 sequences; around 15% occur a single time. The top ten constitute around 15% of the sample.

From cysteine to phenylalanine, the CDR3 is 17 amino acids long. Just the 51-base CDR3 DNA is kept, in frame starting at base 1. Germline trimming amounts to 0 bases on V and 2 bases on J, with 7 as the count of junction bases outside the gene matches. The CDR1 and CDR2 encoded by the germline V gene are SGHAT and FQNNGV. This was a case-control study nested in a cohort of healthcare workers in London, UK, who had nasopharyngeal swab PCR tests and blood samples taken every week. Healthcare workers were recruited during the week of the UK lockdown, between 23 and 31 March 2020, and followed weekly for up to 16 weeks.

The TCR was taken from an adult who was a healthcare worker with PCR-confirmed SARS-CoV-2 infection or an uninfected control (not recorded which). Sequences were obtained from whole blood. Rearrangement joined TRBV11-2 to TRBJ2-3, and TRBD2 aligns with 8 junction nucleotides. The base sequence is TGTGCCAGCAGCTTAGATCTGGGTAGCGGGGTCACAGATACGCAGTATTTT. Translated, this is CASSLDLGSGVTDTQYF. Full variable domain (CDR3 extended with the reference TRBV11-2 and TRBJ2-3 proteins): EAGVAQSPRYKIIEKRQSVAFWCNPISGHATLYWYQQILGQGPKLLIQFQNNGVVDDSQLPKDRFSAERLKGVDSTLKIQPAKLEDSAVYLCASSLDLGSGVTDTQYFGPGTRLTVL.